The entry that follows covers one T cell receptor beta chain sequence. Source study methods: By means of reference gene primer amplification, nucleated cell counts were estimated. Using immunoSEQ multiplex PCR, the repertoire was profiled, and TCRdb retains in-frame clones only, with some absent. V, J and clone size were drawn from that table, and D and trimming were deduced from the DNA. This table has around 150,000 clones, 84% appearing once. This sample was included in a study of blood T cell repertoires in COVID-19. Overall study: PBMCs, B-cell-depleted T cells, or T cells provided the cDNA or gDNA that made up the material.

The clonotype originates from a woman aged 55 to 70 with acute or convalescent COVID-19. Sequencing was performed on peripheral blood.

The CDR3 region has the DNA TGTGCCAGTAGAACGGCTAGCGGGAGGGACTACGAGCAGTACTTC. As protein: CASRTASGRDYEQYF. This rearrangement joins TRBV19 to TRBJ2-7, with TRBD2 matching 12 bases. This CDR3 has 15 amino acids. Germline CDR1 and CDR2: LNHDA and SQIVND (reference sequence). With V trimmed by 6 bases and J by 3 bases, 6 bases remained unmatched. The full variable domain, with the rest looked up from reference TRBV19 and TRBJ2-7, is DGGITQSPKYLFRKEGQNVTLSCEQNLNHDAMYWYRQDPGQGLRLIYYSQIVNDFQKGDIAEGYSVSREKKESFPLTVTSAQKNPTAFYLCASRTASGRDYEQYFGPGTRLTVT.